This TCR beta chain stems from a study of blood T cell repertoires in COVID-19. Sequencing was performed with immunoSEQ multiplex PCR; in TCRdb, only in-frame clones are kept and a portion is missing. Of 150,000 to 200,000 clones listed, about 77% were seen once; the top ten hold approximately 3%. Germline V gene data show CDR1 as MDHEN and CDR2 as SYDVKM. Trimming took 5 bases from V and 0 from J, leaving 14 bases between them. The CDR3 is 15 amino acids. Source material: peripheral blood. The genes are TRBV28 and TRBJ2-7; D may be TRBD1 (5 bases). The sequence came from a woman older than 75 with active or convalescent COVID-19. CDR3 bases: TGTGCCAGCAGTCCGCCCGTGGACACCTCCTACGAGCAGTACTTC. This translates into CASSPPVDTSYEQYF.